This T cell receptor beta chain was obtained from a study of radiotherapy plus CTLA-4 blockade in lung cancer. Study summary: Of the patients, about 17% showed objective responses and roughly 30% attained disease control. Findings of the study overall: Interferon-beta and early blood T cell clone dynamics reportedly predicted response best. Following radiotherapy plus ipilimumab, tumor-derived TCR clones expanded in the blood.

Trimming at V came to 7 bases and at J to 0 bases, leaving 4 bases not matched to a gene. CDR1 and CDR2 from the germline V gene are MNHNY and SVGAGI (reference sequence). The CDR3 contains 15 residues. Assay: immunoSEQ multiplex PCR; the TCRdb copy retains only in-frame clones and omits some. The sample lists 80,000 to 95,000 clones, roughly 87% seen once, with 0.65% to 0.95% in the top ten. To note about this clone: The antigen remains undetermined.

Those patients who had chemo-refractory metastatic non-small-cell lung cancer were given focal radiation along with CTLA-4 blockade through ipilimumab. The rearrangement links TRBV6-6 to TRBJ2-1, with 9 bases that match TRBD2. Source: peripheral blood, taken from a patient treated with radiotherapy plus ipilimumab. This receptor was identified in a human donor with non-small cell lung cancer who had stable disease on radiotherapy plus ipilimumab. CDR3: CASKISGSSYNEQFF. The CDR3 nucleotides are TGTGCCAGCAAAATTAGCGGGAGCTCCTACAATGAGCAGTTCTTC.